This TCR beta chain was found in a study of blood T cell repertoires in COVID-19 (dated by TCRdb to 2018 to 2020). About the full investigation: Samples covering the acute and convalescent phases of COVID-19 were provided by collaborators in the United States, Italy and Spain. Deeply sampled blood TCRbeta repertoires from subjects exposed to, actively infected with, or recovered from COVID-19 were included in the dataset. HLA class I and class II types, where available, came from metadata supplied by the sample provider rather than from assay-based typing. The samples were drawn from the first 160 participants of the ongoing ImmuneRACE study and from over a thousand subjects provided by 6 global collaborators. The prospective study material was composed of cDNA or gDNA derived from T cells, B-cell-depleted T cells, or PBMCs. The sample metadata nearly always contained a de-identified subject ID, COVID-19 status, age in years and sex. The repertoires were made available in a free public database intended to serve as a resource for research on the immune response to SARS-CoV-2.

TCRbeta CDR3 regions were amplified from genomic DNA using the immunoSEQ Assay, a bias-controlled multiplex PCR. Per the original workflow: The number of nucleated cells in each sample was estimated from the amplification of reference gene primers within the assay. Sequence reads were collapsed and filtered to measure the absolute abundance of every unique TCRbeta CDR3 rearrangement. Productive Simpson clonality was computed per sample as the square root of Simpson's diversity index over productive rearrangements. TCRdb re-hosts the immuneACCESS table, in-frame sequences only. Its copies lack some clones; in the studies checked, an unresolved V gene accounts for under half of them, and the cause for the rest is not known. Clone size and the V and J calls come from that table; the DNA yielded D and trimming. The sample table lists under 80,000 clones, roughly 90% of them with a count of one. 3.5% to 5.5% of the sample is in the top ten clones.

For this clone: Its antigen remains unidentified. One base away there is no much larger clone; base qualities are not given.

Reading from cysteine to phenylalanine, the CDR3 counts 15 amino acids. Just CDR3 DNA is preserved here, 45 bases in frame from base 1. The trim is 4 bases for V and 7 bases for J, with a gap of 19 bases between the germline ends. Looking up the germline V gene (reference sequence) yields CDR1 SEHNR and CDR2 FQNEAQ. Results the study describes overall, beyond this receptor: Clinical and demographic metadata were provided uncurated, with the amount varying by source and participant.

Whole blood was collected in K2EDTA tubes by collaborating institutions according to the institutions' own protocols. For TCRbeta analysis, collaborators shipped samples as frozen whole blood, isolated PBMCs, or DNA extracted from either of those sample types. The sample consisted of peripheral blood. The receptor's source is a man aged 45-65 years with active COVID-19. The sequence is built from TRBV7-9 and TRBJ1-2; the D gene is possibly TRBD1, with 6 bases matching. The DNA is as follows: TGTGCCAGCAGCTCCCAGGGGTTTGGACATTTTGGCTACACCTTC. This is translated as CASSSQGFGHFGYTF.